A single sample gave rise to the 26 T cell receptor beta chains below, sequenced in a study of cytomegalovirus exposure and HLA in healthy donors. Primers included in the PCR were 60 Vbeta and 13 Jbeta primers. Sequenced by immunoSEQ multiplex PCR; TCRdb stores in-frame clones only, minus some. The sample lists hundreds of thousands of clones; about 74% were seen once. The sample comprised PBMCs. The receptors stem from a man in his forties in good health and CMV-seronegative.

The rearrangement uses TRBV6-5 and TRBJ2-1, with D unclear. Germline values: CDR1 MNHEY, CDR2 SVGAGI. Between the trimmed V and J ends, which lost 4 bases and 8 bases, there was a span of 6 bases. The CDR3 contains 11 residues. The CDR3 coding sequence is TGTGCCAGCAGTTGGAGCGATGAGCAGTTCTTC. Translating gives CASSWSDEQFF.

This rearrangement joins TRBV6-1 to TRBJ2-2, with TRBD2 matching 8 bases. The CDR3 length is 15 residues. The germline CDR1 and CDR2 sequences are MNHNS and SASEGT. Unmatched junction bases numbered 6, after V lost 5 bases and J lost 4 bases. CDR3 sequence (DNA): TGTGCCAGCAGTTTTAGCGGGGTTCTCACCGGGGAGCTGTTTTTT. Translation: CASSFSGVLTGELFF.

Comment on this clone: An end of the junction does not agree with germline; a read error may underlie this. V is TRBV7-9 and J is TRBJ1-5; D ambiguous. This CDR3 has 15 amino acids. Germline V gene lookup returns CDR1 SEHNR and CDR2 FQNEAQ (reference sequence). The CDR3 loop reads CTSSLASDSNQPQHF. In DNA form, the CDR3 reads TGTACCAGCAGCTTAGCATCAGATAGCAATCAGCCCCAGCATTTT.

The chain links TRBV28 to TRBJ2-7, with TRBD2 identical over 9 bases. Germline CDR1 reads MDHEN; CDR2 reads SYDVKM. Germline trimming cut 6 bases from V and 4 bases from J; bases unmatched to any gene: 4. CDR3 length equals 13 residues. The CDR3 sequence: CASRGGLAYEQYF. CDR3 sequence (DNA): TGTGCCAGCAGGGGAGGACTAGCGTACGAGCAGTACTTC.

This clone was counted a few times. The chain employs TRBV7-2 and TRBJ2-1; D is perhaps TRBD2 (5 bases). The V gene's germline CDR1 is SGHTA and CDR2 FQGNSA. The CDR3 is made up of 14 amino acids. V was pared by 0 bases and J by 6 bases, with 9 bases between. CDR3: CASSLALTSNEQFF. The CDR3 region has the DNA TGTGCCAGCAGCTTAGCATTAACTAGCAATGAGCAGTTCTTC.

V gene TRBV19 combines with J gene TRBJ2-1; 10 bases map to TRBD2. Germline loops: CDR1 LNHDA, CDR2 SQIVND (reference sequence). The CDR3 is 15 residues long. V shed 5 bases and J 6 bases; nucleotides not matched to a gene: 7. The chain's CDR3 is CASSLQRGGVNEQFF. CDR3 coding DNA: TGTGCCAGTAGTCTGCAGCGGGGGGGCGTCAATGAGCAGTTCTTC.

This clone was observed once. The chain employs TRBV5-1 and TRBJ2-5, with TRBD2 identical over 8 bases. The junction had 7 bases not matched to a gene; V was cut back by 0 bases and J by 3 bases. CDR3 length equals 16 residues. Germline CDR1 reads SGHRS; CDR2 reads YFSETQ. CDR3 residues: CASSLGSGGTKETQYF. The CDR3 coding sequence is TGCGCCAGCAGCTTGGGATCGGGGGGGACTAAAGAGACCCAGTACTTC.

The rearrangement uses TRBV7-9 and TRBJ2-2, with 11 nucleotides matching TRBD1. There are 15 residues in the CDR3. Trimming took 10 bases from V and 4 from J; bases not matched to a gene: 8. CDR1 and CDR2 (germline): SEHNR, FQNEAQ (reference sequence). The CDR3 loop is CATRTGTGGTGELFF. The DNA for the CDR3 is TGTGCCACCAGAACCGGGACAGGGGGCACCGGGGAGCTGTTTTTT.

V gene TRBV6-1 combines with J gene TRBJ2-2; 10 bases align to TRBD2. CDR3 length: 14 amino acids. J was trimmed by 8 bases and V by 7 bases; bases with no gene match: 7. Per germline, CDR1 MNHNS and CDR2 SASEGT. CDR3 in DNA: TGTGCCAGCACAGCGGGGGGGCCTATAGGGGAGCTGTTTTTT. Encoded protein: CASTAGGPIGELFF.

The V call is TRBV18, the J call TRBJ2-1, with D possibly being TRBD2 (5 bases). Trimming took 0 bases from V and 1 from J, leaving 10 bases between them. The CDR3 has 16 residues. In germline, CDR1 is KGHSH, CDR2 LQKENI. CDR3 DNA: TGTGCCAGCTCACCACCCGGACTTTTTTCCTACAATGAGCAGTTCTTC. It is translated as CASSPPGLFSYNEQFF.

This clone occurred a few times. This chain links TRBV6-5 with TRBJ2-7; D unclear. The germline CDR1 and CDR2 sequences are MNHEY and SVGAGI. V shed 0 bases and J shed 1 base, with 10 bases lying between them. The CDR3 totals 15 residues. The DNA for the CDR3 is TGTGCCAGCAGTTACTCGTTAGCCCAGTCCTACGAGCAGTACTTC. Amino acid sequence: CASSYSLAQSYEQYF.

The chain joins TRBV7-9 to TRBJ1-5; D is ambiguous. The CDR3 is 14 residues long. V was trimmed by 5 bases and J by 7 bases, leaving 15 bases between them. The V gene's germline CDR1 is SEHNR and CDR2 FQNEAQ (reference sequence). CDR3 sequence (DNA): TGTGCCAGCAGCCCCGGCGGGGTTGGACAGCCCCAGCATTTT. Amino acid sequence: CASSPGGVGQPQHF.

This clone was counted a few times. The chain has TRBV27 and TRBJ1-1; possibly TRBD1 for D (6 bases). CDR1 is MNHEY, CDR2 SMNVEV, per germline (reference sequence). V was trimmed by 0 bases and J by 4 bases, leaving 12 bases between them. The length of the CDR3 is 15 residues. The chain's CDR3 is CASSLSGGLGTEAFF. In DNA form, the CDR3 reads TGTGCCAGCAGTTTATCGGGGGGGCTGGGCACTGAAGCTTTCTTT.

The chain has TRBV7-2 and TRBJ1-5; D not certain. From germline, CDR1 is SGHTA and CDR2 FQGNSA. The CDR3 has 13 residues. V lost 1 base, J lost 7 bases, and 8 bases lay in between. The CDR3 protein is CASSLVREQPQHF. In DNA form, the CDR3 reads TGTGCCAGCAGCTTAGTCCGAGAACAGCCCCAGCATTTT.

This sequence joins TRBV27 and TRBJ2-7; TRBD1 agrees at 7 bases. With 5 bases clipped from V and 6 bases from J, the junction kept 10 bases outside the gene matches. CDR1 and CDR2 from the germline V gene are MNHEY and SMNVEV (reference sequence). This CDR3 spans 14 amino acids. The DNA for the CDR3 is TGTGCCAGCAGTGTCGCTCGGGACAGCCTCGAGCAGTACTTC. Amino acid sequence: CASSVARDSLEQYF.

The chain joins TRBV19 to TRBJ2-2; TRBD2 matches at 10 bases. CDR1 LNHDA and CDR2 SQIVND come from the germline V gene (reference sequence). The CDR3 is made up of 16 amino acids. The V segment lost 5 bases and the J segment 4 bases; nucleotides outside the gene matches: 7. This chain's CDR3 is CASSFSSGGPTGELFF. Written as DNA, the CDR3 is TGTGCCAGTAGTTTCTCTAGCGGGGGCCCCACCGGGGAGCTGTTTTTT.

This chain links TRBV2 with TRBJ1-2; tentative D call: TRBD1 (5 bases). Trimming took off 4 bases at V and 6 bases at J, with 9 bases between the two ends. This CDR3 spans 12 amino acids. CDR1 is SNHLY and CDR2 is FYNNEI in the germline V gene. CDR3 bases: TGTGCCAGCAGTGCCCAGGGCCATGGCTACACCTTC. Residues: CASSAQGHGYTF.

This rearrangement joins TRBV5-6 to TRBJ1-4, with D hard to call. Trimming removed 1 base at V and 1 base at J, with 14 bases between. Per the germline V gene, CDR1 is SGHDT and CDR2 is YYEEEE. The CDR3 length is 17 residues. The CDR3: CASSLFGEEQTNEKLFF. The CDR3 DNA follows: TGTGCCAGCAGCTTGTTCGGGGAAGAGCAAACTAATGAAAAACTGTTTTTT.

With respect to this clone: The same CDR3 is also encoded by other DNA sequences in this sample. This chain uses TRBV7-8 with TRBJ1-2, with 8 bases lining up with TRBD1. The germline CDR1 and CDR2 sequences are SGHVS and FQNEAQ. J lost 2 bases, V lost 6 bases, and 8 bases had no gene match. This CDR3 is built from 15 residues. The CDR3 region has the DNA TGTGCCAGCAGTTCAGGGGGCGTAGCAAACTATGGCTACACCTTC. It encodes CASSSGGVANYGYTF.

V gene TRBV7-2 combines with J gene TRBJ1-1, with 7 nucleotides matching TRBD1. After removal of 6 bases from V and 4 bases from J, the junction contained 8 bases not matched to a gene. Germline values: CDR1 SGHTA, CDR2 FQGNSA. This CDR3 contains 14 residues. The CDR3 DNA follows: TGTGCCAGCAGTCCAGGGGGGAGATTCACTGAAGCTTTCTTT. Residues: CASSPGGRFTEAFF.

This sequence joins TRBV6-1 and TRBJ2-7, with D maybe TRBD2 (5 bases). The V end was cut by 2 bases, the J end by 2 bases, with 7 bases between. The germline V gene has CDR1 MNHNS and CDR2 SASEGT. The CDR3 loop spans 13 amino acids. This CDR3 reads CASSELATYEQYF. The CDR3 coding sequence is TGTGCCAGCAGTGAACTAGCAACCTACGAGCAGTACTTC.

The chain carries TRBV9 and TRBJ1-2; no reliable D call. The CDR3 has 15 residues. Germline V lookup: CDR1 SGDLS, CDR2 YYNGEE. V lost 0 bases to trimming and J lost 4 bases, with 13 bases between them. Here the CDR3 reads CASSVGAIYSYGYTF. The CDR3 nucleotides read TGTGCCAGCAGCGTAGGGGCCATATATAGCTATGGCTACACCTTC.

The CDR3 spells CASAGTSGGEQYF. CDR3 coding DNA: TGCGCCAGTGCCGGGACTAGCGGAGGGGAGCAGTACTTC. The J gene is TRBJ2-7, the V gene TRBV4-1; 11 nucleotides agree with TRBD2. V was pared by 9 bases and J by 7 bases, with 8 bases of the junction left unmatched. CDR3 size: 13 residues. The germline V gene has CDR1 MGHRA and CDR2 YSYEKL.

The CDR3 region is CASTVPGQGRRTEAFF. CDR3 DNA: TGTGCCAGCACCGTCCCGGGACAGGGGAGGAGAACTGAAGCTTTCTTT. The rearrangement links TRBV28 to TRBJ1-1, with TRBD1 matching 10 bases. The CDR3 extends over 16 amino acids. Germline CDR1 reads MDHEN; CDR2 reads SYDVKM. The trim removed 7 bases at V and 5 bases at J, leaving 13 bases unmatched.

V is TRBV28 and J is TRBJ2-7; 7 bases fit TRBD1. This CDR3 has 15 amino acids. CDR1 is MDHEN and CDR2 is SYDVKM in the germline V gene. The V gene end was trimmed by 5 bases and the J gene end by 4 bases; junction bases not matched to a gene: 11. The CDR3 region is CASSPLAGTDYEQYF. In DNA, the CDR3 is TGTGCCAGCAGTCCCCTTGCCGGGACAGATTACGAGCAGTACTTC.

Only a few counts were recorded for this clone. The chain is built from TRBV29-1 and TRBJ2-5, with a possible D match to TRBD2 (6 bases). Germline CDR1 reads SQVTM; CDR2 reads ANQGSEA. Trimming pared 5 bases from V and 2 bases from J, leaving 12 bases between. This CDR3 has 13 residues. CDR3 sequence: CSVTDGLQETQYF. CDR3 in DNA: TGCAGCGTTACGGACGGACTACAAGAGACCCAGTACTTC.